A single sample gave rise to the 17 T cell receptor beta chains below, sequenced in a study of blood T cell repertoires in COVID-19. Libraries were prepared by immunoSEQ multiplex PCR; TCRdb keeps only in-frame clonotypes and omits some of them. This sample has 15,000 to 20,000 clones, with around 91% found just once. Material for sequencing was peripheral blood. These receptors came from a man aged 60 to 75 with active COVID-19.

This clone was counted a few times. The J gene is TRBJ2-1, the V gene TRBV6-5; 8 positions agree with TRBD1. V shed 4 bases and J 8 bases; nucleotides not matched to a gene: 10. This CDR3 contains 15 residues. Germline loops: CDR1 MNHEY, CDR2 SVGAGI. This chain's CDR3 is CASSSVTGAPDEQFF. The CDR3, as DNA: TGTGCCAGCAGTTCGGTGACAGGGGCACCCGATGAGCAGTTCTTC.

This clone was seen once. The chain couples TRBV7-6 to TRBJ1-4; D perhaps matches TRBD1 (6 bases). CDR3 length equals 14 residues. Per the germline V gene, CDR1 is SGHVS and CDR2 is FNYEAQ. V lost 1 base to trimming and J lost 7 bases, with 10 bases between them. The CDR3 reads CASSLVGGAEKLFF. The CDR3 coding sequence is TGTGCCAGCAGCTTAGTAGGGGGAGCTGAAAAACTGTTTTTT. The whole variable domain, filled in from reference TRBV7-6 and TRBJ1-4, reads GAGVSQSPRYKVTKRGQDVALRCDPISGHVSLYWYRQALGQGPEFLTYFNYEAQQDKSGLPNDRFSAERPEGSISTLTIQRTEQRDSAMYRCASSLVGGAEKLFFGSGTQLSVL.

The genes are TRBV6-2 or TRBV6-3 and TRBJ1-2, with 8 bases identical to TRBD1. The CDR3 loop spans 13 amino acids. Germline-derived CDR1 and CDR2 are MNHEY and SVGEGT. J was trimmed by 6 bases and V by 3 bases; bases with no gene match: 3. The CDR3 nucleotides read TGTGCCAGCAGTTATCAGGGGGCGGATGGCTACACCTTC. Encoded protein: CASSYQGADGYTF.

The chain employs TRBV4-1 and TRBJ2-3, with D hard to call. V lost 0 bases, J lost 0 bases, and 13 bases lay in between. The CDR3 has 17 amino acids. Germline CDR1 is MGHRA and CDR2 is YSYEKL. In nucleotides, the CDR3 is TGCGCCAGCAGCCAAGATGCGGCATTCGCTAGCACAGATACGCAGTATTTT. Its translation is CASSQDAAFASTDTQYF.

The V and J genes are TRBV3-1 (or the pseudogene TRBV3-2) and TRBJ2-1; 15 nucleotides align to TRBD2. The CDR3 is made up of 17 amino acids. Germline V gene data show CDR1 as LGHDT and CDR2 as YNNKEL (reference sequence). V was pared by 5 bases and J by 3 bases, with 5 bases of the junction left unmatched. The CDR3 spells CASSRRTSGGVYNEQFF. The CDR3 DNA sequence: TGTGCCAGCAGCAGACGGACTAGCGGGGGGGTCTACAATGAGCAGTTCTTC.

This chain joins TRBV10-3 and TRBJ2-6; D may be TRBD2 (7 bases). This CDR3 has 15 residues. V gave up 10 bases and J gave up 4 bases, with 17 bases separating them. CDR1 is ENHRY and CDR2 is SYGVKD in the germline V gene. CDR3 in amino acids: CATEGSGGGANVLTF. The CDR3 coding sequence is TGTGCCACCGAGGGTTCGGGGGGCGGGGCCAACGTCCTGACTTTC.

This rearrangement joins TRBV5-5 to TRBJ2-3; 9 bases align to TRBD2. The CDR3 totals 16 residues. J was trimmed by 5 bases and V by 2 bases; bases with no gene match: 9. The germline V gene has CDR1 SGHKS and CDR2 YYEKEE (reference sequence). The CDR3 protein is CASSFSLAGNRDTQYF. The CDR3 DNA reads as TGTGCCAGCAGCTTTTCTCTAGCGGGGAACCGAGATACGCAGTATTTT.

This CDR3 is CASSAQASSNEKLFF. CDR3 nucleotide sequence: TGCGCCAGCAGCGCGCAGGCTTCTTCAAATGAAAAACTGTTTTTT. V and J are TRBV5-1 and TRBJ1-4; no reliable D call. The germline gives CDR1 SGHRS, CDR2 YFSETQ. The ends were cut back, 4 bases at V and 5 bases at J, with 15 bases in the middle. The CDR3 has 15 amino acids.

This sequence joins TRBV11-3 and TRBJ2-2, with D uncertain. The germline V and J ends were trimmed by 0 bases and 5 bases, with 4 bases remaining between them. CDR3 size: 13 residues. Germline V gene data show CDR1 as SGHNT and CDR2 as YENEEA. The CDR3 loop is CASSLEQTGELFF. The CDR3 DNA reads as TGTGCCAGCAGCTTAGAGCAGACCGGGGAGCTGTTTTTT.

This chain connects TRBV7-2 to TRBJ2-1; weak D call: TRBD1 (6 bases). Germline V gene lookup returns CDR1 SGHTA and CDR2 FQGNSA. V was cut by 7 bases and J by 7 bases, with 17 bases left in between. There are 14 residues in the CDR3. The CDR3 sequence: CASTLSQGLNEQFF. The CDR3 coding sequence is TGTGCCAGCACCTTGTCACAGGGTTTAAATGAGCAGTTCTTC.

The chain combines TRBV7-9 with TRBJ2-3; D not certain. The CDR3 is 14 residues long. Germline CDR1 is SEHNR and CDR2 is FQNEAQ (reference sequence). The V gene lost 5 bases and the J gene lost 4 bases, with 13 bases spanning the gap. Here the CDR3 DNA reads TGTGCCAGCAGCCCAGTGGTGGGCCCAGATACGCAGTATTTT. It is translated as CASSPVVGPDTQYF. Full variable domain (outside the CDR3, taken from reference TRBV7-9 and TRBJ2-3): DTGVSQNPRHKITKRGQNVTFRCDPISEHNRLYWYRQTLGQGPEFLTYFQNEAQLEKSRLLSDRFSAERPKGSFSTLEIQRTEQGDSAMYLCASSPVVGPDTQYFGPGTRLTVL.

This clone has more than one count but fewer than ten. This chain connects TRBV9 to TRBJ2-7; the match to TRBD1 covers 8 bases. Germline lookup yields CDR1 SGDLS and CDR2 YYNGEE. The CDR3 sequence is 14 residues long. J was trimmed by 2 bases and V by 4 bases; bases with no gene match: 5. CDR3 protein: CASSPQQGAYEQYF. CDR3 sequence (DNA): TGTGCCAGCAGCCCCCAACAGGGGGCCTACGAGCAGTACTTC.

The CDR3 is CASSPPRDRGGDSSYNSPLHF. The CDR3, as DNA: TGTGCCAGCAGTCCGCCTCGTGACAGGGGAGGCGATAGCTCCTATAATTCACCCCTCCACTTT. The rearrangement joins TRBV6-6 to TRBJ1-6; 8 bases map to TRBD1. J gave up 0 bases and V 5 bases, and 18 bases lay outside the gene matches. The CDR3 is 21 residues long. The germline gives CDR1 MNHNY, CDR2 SVGAGI (reference sequence).

V is TRBV5-1 and J is TRBJ1-1; maybe TRBD1 (5 bases). Germline assignment: CDR1 SGHRS and CDR2 YFSETQ. The V gene lost 4 bases and the J gene lost 1 base, with 8 bases spanning the gap. This CDR3 region has 13 residues. The CDR3 region is CASSIGGNTEAFF. The CDR3 DNA is TGCGCCAGCAGCATCGGGGGGAACACTGAAGCTTTCTTT.

The chain links TRBV5-5 to TRBJ1-2; D might be TRBD1 (5 bases). V lost 4 bases and J 4 bases, leaving 14 bases between the germline ends. The CDR3 length is 14 residues. Germline-derived CDR1 and CDR2 are SGHKS and YYEKEE (reference sequence). The CDR3 protein is CASSLQAWGYGYTF. CDR3 bases: TGTGCCAGCAGCCTACAGGCTTGGGGCTATGGCTACACCTTC.

V usage is TRBV5-6 and J usage is TRBJ1-6, with D unclear. The CDR3 runs to 14 residues. The V gene's germline CDR1 is SGHDT and CDR2 YYEEEE. V lost 0 bases and J lost 5, with 6 bases in between. The CDR3 nucleotides read TGTGCCAGCAGCTTGGTGGGCAATAATTCACCCCTCCACTTT. Translation gives CASSLVGNNSPLHF.

The chain links TRBV4-1 to TRBJ2-5; 9 bases match TRBD1. The CDR3 is 16 amino acids. The germline V gene has CDR1 MGHRA and CDR2 YSYEKL. After removal of 3 bases from V and 5 bases from J, the junction contained 10 bases not matched to a gene. CDR3: CASSHVTGGRWETQYF. The CDR3 bases are TGCGCCAGCAGCCACGTTACAGGGGGCCGGTGGGAGACCCAGTACTTC.